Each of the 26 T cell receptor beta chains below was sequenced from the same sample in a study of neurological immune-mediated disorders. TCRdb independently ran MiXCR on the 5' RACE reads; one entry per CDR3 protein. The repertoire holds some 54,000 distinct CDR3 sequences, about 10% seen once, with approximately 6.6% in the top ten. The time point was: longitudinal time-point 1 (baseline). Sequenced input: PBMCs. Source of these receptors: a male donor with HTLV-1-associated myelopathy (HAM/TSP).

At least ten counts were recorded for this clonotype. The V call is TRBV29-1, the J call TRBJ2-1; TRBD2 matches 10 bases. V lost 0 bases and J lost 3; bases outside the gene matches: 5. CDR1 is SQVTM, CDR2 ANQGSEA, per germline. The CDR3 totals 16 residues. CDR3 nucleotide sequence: TGCAGCGTTGAAGATCAGAAGCGGGGGGGCTACAATGAGCAGTTCTTC. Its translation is CSVEDQKRGGYNEQFF.

The CDR3 nucleotides read TGTGCCAGCTCATCAGGGAGGGTTGGTACTGAAGCTTTCTTT. Its translation is CASSSGRVGTEAFF. The chain combines TRBV18 with TRBJ1-1, with D maybe TRBD1 (5 bases). The CDR3 loop spans 14 amino acids. Trimming took off 5 bases at V and 5 bases at J, with 15 bases between the two ends. Germline CDR1 and CDR2: KGHSH and LQKENI.

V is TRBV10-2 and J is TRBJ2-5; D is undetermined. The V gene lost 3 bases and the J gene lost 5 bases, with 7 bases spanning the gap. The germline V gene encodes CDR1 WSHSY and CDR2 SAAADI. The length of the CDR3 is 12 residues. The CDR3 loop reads CASSERVETQYF. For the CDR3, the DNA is TGCGCCAGCAGTGAAAGGGTCGAGACCCAGTACTTC.

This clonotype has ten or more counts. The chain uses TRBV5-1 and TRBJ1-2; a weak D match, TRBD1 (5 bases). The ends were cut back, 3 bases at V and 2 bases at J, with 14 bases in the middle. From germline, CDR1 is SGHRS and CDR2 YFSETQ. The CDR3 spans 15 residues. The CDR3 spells CASSSKGTANYGYTF. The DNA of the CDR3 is TGCGCCAGCAGCTCAAAAGGGACCGCGAACTATGGCTACACCTTC.

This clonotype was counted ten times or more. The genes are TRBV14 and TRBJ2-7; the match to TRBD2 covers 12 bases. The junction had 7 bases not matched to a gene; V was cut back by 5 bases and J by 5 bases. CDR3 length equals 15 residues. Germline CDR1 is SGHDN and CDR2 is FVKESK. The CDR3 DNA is TGTGCCAGCAGCTCACTAGCGGGGGGCCTCCACGAGCAGTACTTC. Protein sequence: CASSSLAGGLHEQYF.

For the CDR3, the DNA is TGTGCCAGCAGCTTAGAACCAGCAGGGGGGTACGAGCAGTACTTC. Encoded protein: CASSLEPAGGYEQYF. The V call is TRBV7-8, the J call TRBJ2-7; TRBD1 might be the D (7 bases). Between the trimmed V and J ends, which lost 1 base and 4 bases, there was a span of 14 bases. Germline V gene lookup returns CDR1 SGHVS and CDR2 FQNEAQ. The CDR3 is 15 amino acids. Using reference TRBV7-8 and TRBJ2-7 for the parts outside the CDR3, the full variable domain is GAGVSQSPRYKVAKRGQDVALRCDPISGHVSLFWYQQALGQGPEFLTYFQNEAQLDKSGLPSDRFFAERPEGSVSTLKIQRTQQEDSAVYLCASSLEPAGGYEQYFGPGTRLTVT.

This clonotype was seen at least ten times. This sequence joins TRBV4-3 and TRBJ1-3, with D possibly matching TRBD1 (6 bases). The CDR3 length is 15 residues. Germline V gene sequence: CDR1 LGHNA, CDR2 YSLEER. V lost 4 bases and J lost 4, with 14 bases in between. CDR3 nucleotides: TGCGCCAGCAGCCTTCTAGGGGGAGGAGGAAACACCATATATTTT. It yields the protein CASSLLGGGGNTIYF.

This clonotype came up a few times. The CDR3: CASSRDGSIEAFF. DNA of the CDR3: TGTGCCAGTAGCCGGGACGGGAGTATAGAAGCTTTCTTT. V gene TRBV19 combines with J gene TRBJ1-1; weak D call: TRBD1 (5 bases). Germline assignment: CDR1 LNHDA and CDR2 SQIVND (reference sequence). Trimming stripped 6 bases from V and 8 bases from J, with 16 bases between. The CDR3 runs 13 residues.

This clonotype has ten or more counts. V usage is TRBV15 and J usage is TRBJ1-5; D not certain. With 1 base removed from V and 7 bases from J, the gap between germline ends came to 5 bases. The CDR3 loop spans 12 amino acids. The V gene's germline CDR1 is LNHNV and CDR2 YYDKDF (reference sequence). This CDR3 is CATSRGKQPQHF. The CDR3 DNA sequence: TGTGCCACCAGCAGAGGAAAGCAGCCCCAGCATTTT.

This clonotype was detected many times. The chain's CDR3 is CASSRSGVQETQYF. CDR3 coding DNA: TGTGCCAGCAGTCGTAGCGGGGTTCAAGAGACCCAGTACTTC. This chain uses TRBV7-2 with TRBJ2-5; 8 bases match TRBD2. The V gene end was trimmed by 6 bases and the J gene end by 2 bases; junction bases not matched to a gene: 5. Germline CDR1 SGHTA, CDR2 FQGNSA. This CDR3 is built from 14 residues.

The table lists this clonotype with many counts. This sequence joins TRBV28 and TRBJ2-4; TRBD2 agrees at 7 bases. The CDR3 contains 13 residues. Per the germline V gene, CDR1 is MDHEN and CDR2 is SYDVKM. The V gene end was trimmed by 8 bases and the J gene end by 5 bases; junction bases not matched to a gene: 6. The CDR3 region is CASQALAQNIQYF. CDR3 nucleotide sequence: TGTGCCAGCCAGGCACTAGCGCAAAACATTCAGTACTTC. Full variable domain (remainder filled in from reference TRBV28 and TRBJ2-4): DVKVTQSSRYLVKRTGEKVFLECVQDMDHENMFWYRQDPGLGLRLIYFSYDVKMKEKGDIPEGYSVSREKKERFSLILESASTNQTSMYLCASQALAQNIQYFGAGTRLSVL.

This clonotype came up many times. The CDR3, as DNA: TGCAGTGCTAGAGCAGGGGCGGGCCAGCCCCAGCATTTT. Translation: CSARAGAGQPQHF. This chain connects TRBV20-1 to TRBJ1-5; possible D gene TRBD1, 6 bases. Trimming pared 1 base from V and 7 bases from J, leaving 11 bases between. The CDR3 length is 13 residues. Germline CDR1 DFQATT, CDR2 SNEGSKA (reference sequence).

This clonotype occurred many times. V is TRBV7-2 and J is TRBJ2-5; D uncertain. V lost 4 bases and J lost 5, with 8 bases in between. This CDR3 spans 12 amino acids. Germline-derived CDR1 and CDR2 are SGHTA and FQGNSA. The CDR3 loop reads CASSSLMETQYF. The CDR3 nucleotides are TGTGCCAGCAGCTCCCTCATGGAGACCCAGTACTTC.

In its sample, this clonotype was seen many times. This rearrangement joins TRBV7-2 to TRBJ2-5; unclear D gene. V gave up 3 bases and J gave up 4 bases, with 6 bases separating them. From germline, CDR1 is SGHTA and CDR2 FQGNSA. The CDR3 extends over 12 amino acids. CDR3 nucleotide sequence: TGTGCCAGCAGCTTTCCAGGAGAGACCCAGTACTTC. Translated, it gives CASSFPGETQYF.

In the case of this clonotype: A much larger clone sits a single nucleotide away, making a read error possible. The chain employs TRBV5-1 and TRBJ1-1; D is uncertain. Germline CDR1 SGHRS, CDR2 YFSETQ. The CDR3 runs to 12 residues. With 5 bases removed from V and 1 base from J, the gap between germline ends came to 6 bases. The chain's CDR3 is CASSQQNTEAFF. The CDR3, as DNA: TGCGCCAGCAGTCAACAGAACACTGAAGCTTTCTTT.

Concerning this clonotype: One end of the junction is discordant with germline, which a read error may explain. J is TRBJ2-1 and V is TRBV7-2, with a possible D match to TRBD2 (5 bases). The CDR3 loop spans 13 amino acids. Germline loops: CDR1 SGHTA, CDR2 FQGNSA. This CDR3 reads CASSLIGDNEQFF. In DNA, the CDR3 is TGTGCAAGCAGCTTGATCGGGGACAATGAGCAGTTCTTC.

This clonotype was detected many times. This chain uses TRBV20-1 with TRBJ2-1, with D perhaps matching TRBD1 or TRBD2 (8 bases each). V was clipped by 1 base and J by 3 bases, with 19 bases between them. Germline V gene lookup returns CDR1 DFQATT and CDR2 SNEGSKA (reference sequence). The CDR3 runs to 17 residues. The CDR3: CSARGQGPAGGYNEQFF. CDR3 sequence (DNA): TGCAGTGCTAGAGGACAGGGGCCCGCGGGGGGCTACAATGAGCAGTTCTTC.

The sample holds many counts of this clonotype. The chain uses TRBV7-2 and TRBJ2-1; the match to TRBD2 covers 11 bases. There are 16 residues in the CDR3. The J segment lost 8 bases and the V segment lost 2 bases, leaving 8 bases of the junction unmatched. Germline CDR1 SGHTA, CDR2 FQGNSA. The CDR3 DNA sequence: TGTGCCAGCAGCTTAAGGCTAGCGGGGGGAAGGGATGAGCAGTTCTTC. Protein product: CASSLRLAGGRDEQFF.

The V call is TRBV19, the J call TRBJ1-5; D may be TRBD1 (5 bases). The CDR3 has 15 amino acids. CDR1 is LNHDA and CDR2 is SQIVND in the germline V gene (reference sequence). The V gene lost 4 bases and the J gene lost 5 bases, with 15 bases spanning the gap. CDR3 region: CASSTTGPGDQPQHF. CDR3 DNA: TGTGCCAGTAGTACTACAGGTCCGGGTGATCAGCCCCAGCATTTT.

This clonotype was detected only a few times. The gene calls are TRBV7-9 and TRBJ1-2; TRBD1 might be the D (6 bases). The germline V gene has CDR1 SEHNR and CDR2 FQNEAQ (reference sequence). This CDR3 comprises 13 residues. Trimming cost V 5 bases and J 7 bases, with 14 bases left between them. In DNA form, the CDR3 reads TGTGCCAGCAGCCCAAACGGACAGCCTGGCTACACCTTC. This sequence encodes CASSPNGQPGYTF.

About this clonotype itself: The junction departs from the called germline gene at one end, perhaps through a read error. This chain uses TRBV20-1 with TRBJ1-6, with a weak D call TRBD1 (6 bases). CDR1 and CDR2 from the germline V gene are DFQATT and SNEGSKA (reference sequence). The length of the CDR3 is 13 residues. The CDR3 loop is CSARGGAQSLLHF. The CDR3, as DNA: TGCAGTGCTAGAGGGGGGGCGCAATCACTCCTCCACTTT.

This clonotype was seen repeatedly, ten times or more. The CDR3 sequence is CSARVSGTGDREAYEQYF. Written as DNA, the CDR3 is TGCAGTGCTAGGGTTTCCGGGACAGGGGATAGAGAAGCCTACGAGCAGTACTTC. This sequence joins TRBV20-1 and TRBJ2-7; 10 positions match TRBD1. Germline CDR1 is DFQATT and CDR2 is SNEGSKA (reference sequence). Germline trimming cut 3 bases from V and 2 bases from J; bases unmatched to any gene: 16. The CDR3 length is 18 residues.

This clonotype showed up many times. The CDR3, as DNA: TGCGCCAGCAGCTTTTCCGGGACAGGGATTTCACCCCTCCACTTT. As protein: CASSFSGTGISPLHF. This chain connects TRBV5-1 to TRBJ1-6; 9 nucleotides agree with TRBD1. Germline V gene data show CDR1 as SGHRS and CDR2 as YFSETQ. The trim removed 2 bases at V and 9 bases at J, leaving 6 bases unmatched. This CDR3 region has 15 residues. Using reference TRBV5-1 and TRBJ1-6 for the parts outside the CDR3, the full variable domain is KAGVTQTPRYLIKTRGQQVTLSCSPISGHRSVSWYQQTPGQGLQFLFEYFSETQRNKGNFPGRFSGRQFSNSRSEMNVSTLELGDSALYLCASSFSGTGISPLHFGNGTRLTVT.

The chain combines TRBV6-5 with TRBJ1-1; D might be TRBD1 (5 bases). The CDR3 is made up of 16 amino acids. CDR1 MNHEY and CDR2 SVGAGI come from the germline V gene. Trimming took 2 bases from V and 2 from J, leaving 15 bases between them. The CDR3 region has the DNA TGTGCCAGCAGTTACGTGACAGCCCAATTTAACACTGAAGCTTTCTTT. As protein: CASSYVTAQFNTEAFF.

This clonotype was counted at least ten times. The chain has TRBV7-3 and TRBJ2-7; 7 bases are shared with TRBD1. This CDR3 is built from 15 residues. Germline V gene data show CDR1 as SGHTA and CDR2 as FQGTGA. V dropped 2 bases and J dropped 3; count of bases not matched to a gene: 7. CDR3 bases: TGTGCCAGCAGCTTATCGCACAGGGGCGGCTACGAGCAGTACTTC. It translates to CASSLSHRGGYEQYF.

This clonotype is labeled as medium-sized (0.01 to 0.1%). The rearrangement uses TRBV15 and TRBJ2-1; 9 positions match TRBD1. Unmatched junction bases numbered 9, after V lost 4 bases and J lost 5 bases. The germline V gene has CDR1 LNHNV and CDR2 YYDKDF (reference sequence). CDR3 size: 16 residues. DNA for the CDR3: TGTGCCACCAGCAAGGACAGGGGTGGTGTTGACAATGAGCAGTTCTTC. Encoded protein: CATSKDRGGVDNEQFF.